Below, 30 T cell receptor beta chains from the same sample are listed, as sequenced in a study of cytomegalovirus exposure and HLA in healthy donors. TCRdb keeps only in-frame clones here, not all; method: immunoSEQ multiplex PCR. Of more than 150,000 clones listed, around 82% are singletons. The specimen was PBMCs. These receptors originate from a woman aged 18-29 years in good health and CMV-seropositive.

The chain carries TRBV2 and TRBJ2-1; 9 bases line up with TRBD1. Germline CDR1 SNHLY, CDR2 FYNNEI. V lost 6 bases and J lost 5; bases outside the gene matches: 8. This CDR3 has 15 residues. CDR3 DNA: TGTGCCAGCAGGCTAGACAGGGGGGCGAACAATGAGCAGTTCTTC. This gives the protein CASRLDRGANNEQFF.

The rearrangement links TRBV11-2 to TRBJ2-1, with D perhaps matching TRBD2 (6 bases). CDR3 length: 11 amino acids. The ends were cut back, 7 bases at V and 9 bases at J, with 10 bases in the middle. Germline lookup yields CDR1 SGHAT and CDR2 FQNNGV. The CDR3 DNA reads TGTGCCAGCACCGCGGGGCGTGAGCAGTTCTTC. It specifies CASTAGREQFF.

V and J are TRBV19 and TRBJ1-2; TRBD1 is a possible D gene (6 bases). CDR3 length equals 12 residues. CDR1 is LNHDA and CDR2 is SQIVND in the germline V gene (reference sequence). V lost 7 bases and J lost 7, with 13 bases in between. The CDR3 loop reads CASNNRDGGYTF. For the CDR3, the DNA is TGTGCCAGTAATAACAGGGACGGTGGCTACACCTTC.

The chain has TRBV6-1 and TRBJ1-5; D is perhaps TRBD1 (6 bases). The V end was cut by 8 bases, the J end by 7 bases, with 18 bases between. The CDR3 consists of 14 residues. CDR1 is MNHNS and CDR2 is SASEGT in the germline V gene. CDR3 protein: CASDSRGAGQPQHF. Here the CDR3 DNA reads TGTGCCAGCGACTCCAGGGGCGCAGGACAGCCCCAGCATTTT.

The chain joins TRBV21-1 to TRBJ2-3; TRBD2 reflects the table's D call only, with no check against the DNA. TRBV21-1 is a pseudogene. The CDR3 runs 16 residues. This chain's CDR3 is CASSKVCPGGPDTQYF. For the CDR3, the DNA is TGTGCCAGCAGCAAAGTCTGTCCGGGGGGGCCAGATACGCAGTATTTT.

In this sample, this clone turned up once. The V and J genes are TRBV9 and TRBJ2-3; possibly TRBD1 for D (5 bases). Germline CDR1 is SGDLS and CDR2 is YYNGEE. Trimming stripped 2 bases from V and 2 bases from J, with 9 bases between. The length of the CDR3 is 14 residues. The CDR3, as DNA: TGTGCCAGCAGCGTCCCAGGGAACACAGATACGCAGTATTTT. It encodes CASSVPGNTDTQYF.

This sequence joins TRBV18 and TRBJ2-1; 8 bases are a match to TRBD1. The CDR3 is 15 residues long. With 2 bases clipped from V and 9 bases from J, the junction kept 9 bases outside the gene matches. In germline, CDR1 is KGHSH, CDR2 LQKENI. This chain's CDR3 is CASSPATSGGTEQFF. CDR3 in DNA: TGTGCCAGCTCACCAGCGACGTCAGGGGGCACTGAGCAGTTCTTC.

The chain joins TRBV7-9 to TRBJ2-1; TRBD2 is a possible D gene (6 bases). Trimming took 5 bases from V and 6 from J, leaving 23 bases between them. Looked up from germline, CDR1 is SEHNR and CDR2 is FQNEAQ (reference sequence). The CDR3 spans 17 residues. The CDR3 loop is CASSPRKSGVGGNEQFF. Written as DNA, the CDR3 is TGTGCCAGCAGCCCCCGAAAATCCGGCGTCGGGGGCAATGAGCAGTTCTTC.

J is TRBJ2-1 and V is TRBV5-1; 14 bases line up with TRBD2. This CDR3 comprises 16 residues. CDR1 and CDR2 from the germline V gene are SGHRS and YFSETQ. The V and J ends lost 4 bases and 7 bases, in that order; junction bases with no gene match: 7. The CDR3 sequence is CASSTGLAGAANEQFF. Written as DNA, the CDR3 is TGCGCCAGCAGCACGGGACTAGCGGGGGCGGCGAATGAGCAGTTCTTC.

The chain uses TRBV11-2 and TRBJ1-2; no firm D call. The length of the CDR3 is 14 residues. Trimming pared 1 base from V and 1 base from J, leaving 7 bases between. Germline V gene data show CDR1 as SGHAT and CDR2 as FQNNGV. Here the CDR3 DNA reads TGTGCCAGCAGCTTAGCAGCGTTTAACTATGGCTACACCTTC. Translated, it gives CASSLAAFNYGYTF.

This chain connects TRBV5-4 to TRBJ1-4; TRBD1 might be the D (5 bases). CDR3 length: 13 residues. Germline V gene lookup returns CDR1 SGHNT and CDR2 YYREEE (reference sequence). V was trimmed by 3 bases and J by 7 bases, leaving 10 bases between them. The CDR3 loop reads CASSSGGTEKLFF. DNA for the CDR3: TGTGCCAGCAGCTCCGGGGGTACTGAAAAACTGTTTTTT.

Note on this clone: Other DNA sequences from this sample encode an identical CDR3 as well. The chain combines TRBV5-1 with TRBJ2-3, with a possible D match to TRBD1 (6 bases). Germline assignment: CDR1 SGHRS and CDR2 YFSETQ. The CDR3 spans 15 residues. The ends were cut back, 0 bases at V and 2 bases at J, with 10 bases in the middle. As DNA, the CDR3 is TGCGCCAGCAGCTTGGAGGGACAAGACACAGATACGCAGTATTTT. Amino acid sequence: CASSLEGQDTDTQYF.

This rearrangement joins TRBV5-6 to TRBJ2-2, with a tentative D call TRBD1 (5 bases). The V and J ends lost 1 base and 1 base respectively, with 11 bases between them. This CDR3 comprises 16 residues. From germline, CDR1 is SGHDT and CDR2 YYEEEE. CDR3 loop: CASSLMGLVNTGELFF. The DNA of the CDR3 is TGTGCCAGCAGCTTGATGGGGCTGGTGAACACCGGGGAGCTGTTTTTT.

The V call is TRBV9, the J call TRBJ2-2, with D tentatively TRBD1 (5 bases). The CDR3 has 13 amino acids. V lost 8 bases to trimming and J lost 2 bases, with 10 bases between them. The germline V gene encodes CDR1 SGDLS and CDR2 YYNGEE. This CDR3 reads CASKTDNTGELFF. The CDR3 nucleotides are TGTGCCAGTAAGACAGATAACACCGGGGAGCTGTTTTTT.

This clone showed up just once. The rearrangement joins TRBV7-2 to TRBJ2-3, with 13 positions matching TRBD2. This CDR3 is 18 amino acids long. CDR1 and CDR2 from the germline V gene are SGHTA and FQGNSA. Trimming cost V 5 bases and J 6 bases; bases outside gene matches: 14. DNA for the CDR3: TGTGCCAGCAGCCCTCGCCGGACACTAGCGGGGGGGTCGGATACGCAGTATTTT. Residues: CASSPRRTLAGGSDTQYF.

This clone has only one observation. The chain carries TRBV5-1 and TRBJ2-7; 9 nucleotides match TRBD1. CDR3 length: 14 amino acids. CDR1 SGHRS and CDR2 YFSETQ come from the germline V gene. The junction had 4 bases not matched to a gene; V was cut back by 3 bases and J by 3 bases. The CDR3 protein is CASSSGQGHYEQYF. CDR3 nucleotides: TGCGCCAGCAGCTCGGGACAGGGCCACTACGAGCAGTACTTC.

V gene TRBV7-7 combines with J gene TRBJ2-3; no clear D. Germline CDR1 SSHAT, CDR2 FNYEAQ (reference sequence). The length of the CDR3 is 13 residues. Trimming cost V 5 bases and J 2 bases, with 8 bases left between them. The CDR3 sequence is CASSPRPTDTQYF. In nucleotides, the CDR3 is TGTGCCAGCAGCCCCCGTCCCACAGATACGCAGTATTTT.

This clone has just a few counts. V gene TRBV28 combines with J gene TRBJ2-3; tentative D call: TRBD2 (6 bases). Trimming left V 5 bases short and J 3 bases short, with 9 bases between. This CDR3 comprises 13 residues. Germline CDR1 and CDR2: MDHEN and SYDVKM. The CDR3 DNA is TGTGCCAGCAGTAGGGACTTAACAGATACGCAGTATTTT. This codes for CASSRDLTDTQYF.

This clone was seen a single time. V is TRBV6-1 and J is TRBJ2-5; the match to TRBD1 covers 8 bases. The CDR3 consists of 13 residues. The germline CDR1 and CDR2 sequences are MNHNS and SASEGT. V gave up 7 bases and J gave up 5 bases; unmatched junction bases: 6. The CDR3 region has the DNA TGTGCCAGCAACCAGGGGGCGGTGGAGACCCAGTACTTC. Protein product: CASNQGAVETQYF.

The rearrangement joins TRBV28 to TRBJ2-5; D is possibly TRBD1 (5 bases). Deletions cut 9 bases from V and 0 bases from J, with 11 bases between. The CDR3 runs to 13 residues. CDR1 and CDR2 (germline): MDHEN, SYDVKM. The CDR3 reads CASDTGYQETQYF. The CDR3 nucleotides read TGTGCCAGTGACACAGGTTACCAAGAGACCCAGTACTTC.

In this sample, this clone turned up once. The chain's CDR3 is CASSETDPYEQYF. CDR3 coding DNA: TGTGCCAGCAGCGAGACTGATCCCTACGAGCAGTACTTC. The chain carries TRBV7-2 and TRBJ2-7; no reliable D call. With 5 bases removed from V and 2 bases from J, the gap between germline ends came to 10 bases. CDR1 and CDR2 from the germline V gene are SGHTA and FQGNSA. The CDR3 loop spans 13 amino acids.

V and J are TRBV13 and TRBJ2-1, with D unclear. This CDR3 has 14 amino acids. Germline values: CDR1 PRHDT, CDR2 FYEKMQ (reference sequence). Deletions cut 5 bases from V and 0 bases from J, with 8 bases between. CDR3 amino acids: CASSPYSSYNEQFF. DNA for the CDR3: TGTGCCAGCAGCCCATATAGCTCCTACAATGAGCAGTTCTTC.

This chain connects TRBV7-6 to TRBJ2-2, with D unresolved. The CDR3 runs 12 residues. The germline V gene has CDR1 SGHVS and CDR2 FNYEAQ. The germline V and J ends were trimmed by 0 bases and 9 bases, with 5 bases remaining between them. The CDR3 nucleotides read TGTGCCAGCAGCTTAGCGCGAAGGGAGCTGTTTTTT. Protein product: CASSLARRELFF.

The genes are TRBV9 and TRBJ2-7; the match to TRBD1 covers 7 bases. Per the germline V gene, CDR1 is SGDLS and CDR2 is YYNGEE. Unmatched junction bases numbered 1, after V lost 1 base and J lost 3 bases. CDR3 size: 13 residues. The CDR3 region is CASSVSGGYEQYF. Written as DNA, the CDR3 is TGTGCCAGCAGCGTATCAGGGGGCTACGAGCAGTACTTC.

The chain recombines TRBV9 with TRBJ2-2; the D gene is possibly TRBD1 (5 bases). Germline V gives CDR1 SGDLS, CDR2 YYNGEE. The CDR3 has 15 residues. V was pared by 0 bases and J by 7 bases, with 13 bases between. The CDR3 here is CASSVGWGFGGELFF. CDR3 coding DNA: TGTGCCAGCAGCGTAGGCTGGGGCTTTGGCGGGGAGCTGTTTTTT.

V usage is TRBV14 and J usage is TRBJ2-4, with TRBD2 matching over 7 bases. The CDR3 is 17 residues long. V shed 1 base, J shed 4 bases, and the junction held 10 bases outside the gene matches. CDR1 is SGHDN and CDR2 is FVKESK in the germline V gene. DNA of the CDR3: TGTGCCAGCAGCCAAGTGAGTGGGGGGGGTACTAAAAACATTCAGTACTTC. Translating it yields CASSQVSGGGTKNIQYF.

The chain couples TRBV10-2 to TRBJ1-4, with 9 bases matching TRBD1. Germline CDR1 reads WSHSY; CDR2 reads SAAADI. V lost 6 bases to trimming and J lost 7 bases; unmatched junction nucleotides: 6. The CDR3 runs to 14 residues. The CDR3 DNA reads as TGCGCCAGCAGCCCGACAGGGGGTCGTGAAAAACTGTTTTTT. It yields the protein CASSPTGGREKLFF.

CDR3 nucleotide sequence: TGTGCCGGTGCCTCAAAACAGGGTAATGGCTACACCTTC. Its translation: CAGASKQGNGYTF. This rearrangement joins TRBV6-6 to TRBJ1-2; D possibly corresponds to TRBD1 (6 bases). The CDR3 runs to 13 residues. Germline CDR1 MNHNY, CDR2 SVGAGI (reference sequence). Trimming removed 11 bases from V and 6 bases from J, with 19 bases in between.

This chain uses TRBV15 with TRBJ1-5; D perhaps matches TRBD1 (6 bases). CDR3 size: 18 residues. Germline CDR1 is LNHNV and CDR2 is YYDKDF (reference sequence). With 0 bases removed from V and 6 bases from J, the gap between germline ends came to 21 bases. CDR3 residues: CATSRDTGSLRIVQPQHF. In nucleotides, the CDR3 is TGTGCCACCAGCAGAGATACAGGGTCTTTGCGGATAGTTCAGCCCCAGCATTTT.

V is TRBV29-1 and J is TRBJ1-1; 9 positions agree with TRBD1. CDR3 length equals 15 residues. V dropped 3 bases and J dropped 2; count of bases not matched to a gene: 7. CDR1 is SQVTM, CDR2 ANQGSEA, per germline. The DNA for the CDR3 is TGCAGCGTTGAGGTAAACAGGGGGCGCAACACTGAAGCTTTCTTT. Encoded protein: CSVEVNRGRNTEAFF.